The 19 T cell receptor beta chains listed next were all sequenced from one sample in a study of cytomegalovirus exposure and HLA in healthy donors. In the PCR, 60 Vbeta and 13 Jbeta primers were used. TCRdb keeps only in-frame clones here, not all; method: immunoSEQ multiplex PCR. Here the sample spans roughly 190,000 clones, 80% to 85% being singletons. Sequences were obtained from PBMCs. The receptors come from a woman aged 18-29 years in good health and CMV-seronegative.

The chain links TRBV18 to TRBJ2-2, with D maybe TRBD1 (6 bases). Germline V gene lookup returns CDR1 KGHSH and CDR2 LQKENI. V was cut by 3 bases and J by 5 bases, with 16 bases left in between. The CDR3 runs 16 residues. This CDR3 is CASSPAGQILTGELFF. In nucleotides, the CDR3 is TGTGCCAGCTCACCTGCCGGACAGATATTAACCGGGGAGCTGTTTTTT.

V and J are TRBV27 and TRBJ1-5; 7 bases map to TRBD1. Germline CDR1 reads MNHEY; CDR2 reads SMNVEV (reference sequence). The junction had 11 bases not matched to a gene; V was cut back by 5 bases and J by 4 bases. This CDR3 has 16 amino acids. The CDR3 loop reads CASSLTSGGYNQPQHF. The CDR3 bases are TGTGCCAGCAGTCTCACTTCAGGGGGATATAATCAGCCCCAGCATTTT.

The chain has TRBV5-8 and TRBJ1-5, with 10 nucleotides matching TRBD1. Germline CDR1 reads SGHTS; CDR2 reads YDEGEE. The CDR3 runs 16 residues. The junction had 6 bases not matched to a gene; V was cut back by 4 bases and J by 2 bases. CDR3 in amino acids: CASSSGQGVGNQPQHF. The CDR3 DNA sequence: TGTGCCAGCAGCAGCGGACAGGGGGTCGGCAATCAGCCCCAGCATTTT.

The V gene is TRBV11-3, the J gene TRBJ2-2; 9 nucleotides line up with TRBD2. V trimming: 5 bases; J trimming: 8 bases; junction bases outside the gene matches: 9. There are 15 residues in the CDR3. In germline, CDR1 is SGHNT, CDR2 YENEEA. This CDR3 reads CASSPSASGAGELFF. DNA for the CDR3: TGTGCCAGCAGCCCTTCAGCTAGCGGGGCGGGGGAGCTGTTTTTT.

The chain couples TRBV5-6 to TRBJ2-7; D remains ambiguous. V lost 1 base and J lost 4, with 6 bases in between. This CDR3 is 12 amino acids long. The germline CDR1 and CDR2 sequences are SGHDT and YYEEEE. CDR3 sequence reads: CASSLFRYEQYF. The CDR3 region has the DNA TGTGCCAGCAGCTTGTTCCGTTACGAGCAGTACTTC.

The V gene is TRBV27, the J gene TRBJ1-5, with 7 bases that match TRBD1. Germline V CDR1 and CDR2: MNHEY, SMNVEV (reference sequence). V shed 5 bases, J shed 2 bases, and the junction held 9 bases outside the gene matches. The length of the CDR3 is 16 residues. The CDR3 region has the DNA TGTGCCAGCAGTCCCTCTACAGGGGTACGCAATCAGCCCCAGCATTTT. This sequence encodes CASSPSTGVRNQPQHF.

The V gene is TRBV29-1, the J gene TRBJ2-2; possible D gene TRBD2, 6 bases. CDR1 and CDR2 from the germline V gene are SQVTM and ANQGSEA. Trimming took off 4 bases at V and 0 bases at J, with 12 bases between the two ends. CDR3 size: 15 residues. The CDR3 spells CSVVGSGPNTGELFF. In DNA, the CDR3 is TGCAGCGTTGTTGGGAGCGGGCCGAACACCGGGGAGCTGTTTTTT.

The chain carries TRBV21-1 and TRBJ2-2; TRBD1 was called by the table and not checked on the DNA. TRBV21-1 is flagged as a pseudogene. The CDR3 has 14 amino acids. CDR3 residues: CASGDRGNTGELFF. The CDR3 DNA reads as TGTGCCAGCGGGGACAGGGGGAACACCGGGGAGCTGTTTTTT.

This chain uses TRBV11-2 with TRBJ1-1; 10 positions match TRBD1. Germline V gene data show CDR1 as SGHAT and CDR2 as FQNNGV. The CDR3 is 14 amino acids. V lost 4 bases and J lost 1; bases outside the gene matches: 0. The CDR3 loop is CASSWTGGNTEAFF. CDR3 sequence (DNA): TGTGCCAGCAGCTGGACAGGGGGGAACACTGAAGCTTTCTTT. Full variable domain (remainder filled in from reference TRBV11-2 and TRBJ1-1): EAGVAQSPRYKIIEKRQSVAFWCNPISGHATLYWYQQILGQGPKLLIQFQNNGVVDDSQLPKDRFSAERLKGVDSTLKIQPAKLEDSAVYLCASSWTGGNTEAFFGQGTRLTVV.

The chain has TRBV9 and TRBJ2-5; weak D call: TRBD1 (6 bases). The CDR3 is made up of 14 amino acids. Germline CDR1 SGDLS, CDR2 YYNGEE. Trimming stripped 4 bases from V and 1 base from J, with 11 bases between. The CDR3 reads CASSLGQFQETQYF. CDR3 in DNA: TGTGCCAGCAGCTTAGGACAGTTCCAAGAGACCCAGTACTTC. Drawing the rest from reference TRBV9 and TRBJ2-5, the complete variable domain is DSGVTQTPKHLITATGQRVTLRCSPRSGDLSVYWYQQSLDQGLQFLIQYYNGEERAKGNILERFSAQQFPDLHSELNLSSLELGDSALYFCASSLGQFQETQYFGPGTRLLVL.

The chain employs TRBV5-6 and TRBJ1-2, with 9 bases aligning to TRBD1. V trimming: 4 bases; J trimming: 4 bases; junction bases outside the gene matches: 8. The V gene's germline CDR1 is SGHDT and CDR2 YYEEEE. The CDR3 loop spans 15 amino acids. DNA of the CDR3: TGTGCCAGCAGCCAATACAGGGGGCGGCCCTATGGCTACACCTTC. It is translated as CASSQYRGRPYGYTF. The full variable domain, its missing parts supplied by reference TRBV5-6 and TRBJ1-2, is DAGVTQSPTHLIKTRGQQVTLRCSPKSGHDTVSWYQQALGQGPQFIFQYYEEEERQRGNFPDRFSGHQFPNYSSELNVNALLLGDSALYLCASSQYRGRPYGYTFGSGTRLTVV.

V gene TRBV30 combines with J gene TRBJ1-5; no firm D call. The germline CDR1 and CDR2 sequences are GTSNPN and SVGIG (reference sequence). This CDR3 has 13 amino acids. Deletions cut 5 bases from V and 2 bases from J, with 10 bases between. The CDR3 DNA reads TGTGCCTGGGAGGGTGGCGGCAATCAGCCCCAGCATTTT. Translated: CAWEGGGNQPQHF.

V gene TRBV5-6 combines with J gene TRBJ1-6; weak D call: TRBD1 (6 bases). CDR3 length: 14 residues. Trimming cost V 5 bases and J 7 bases, with 13 bases left between them. Germline CDR1 SGHDT, CDR2 YYEEEE. In DNA, the CDR3 is TGTGCCAGCAGTTCACAGGGTGTAAATTCACCCCTCCACTTT. Protein sequence: CASSSQGVNSPLHF.

The V gene is TRBV28, the J gene TRBJ2-7; possible D gene TRBD2, 6 bases. The length of the CDR3 is 15 residues. V was clipped by 6 bases and J by 3 bases, with 18 bases between them. Germline values: CDR1 MDHEN, CDR2 SYDVKM. The chain's CDR3 is CASSRTGDFNYEQYF. The CDR3, as DNA: TGTGCCAGCAGCCGGACGGGGGATTTCAACTACGAGCAGTACTTC.

A remark on this clone: Its ends do not fully match the called genes, so a read error is possible. The chain recombines TRBV7-9 with TRBJ1-1, with 8 bases that match TRBD1. The germline V gene encodes CDR1 SEHNR and CDR2 FQNEAQ (reference sequence). The CDR3 loop spans 16 amino acids. In DNA, the CDR3 is TGTTCCAGCAGCTTAGAGGGACAGGTGGGGGGCACTGAAGCTTTCTTT. Protein product: CSSSLEGQVGGTEAFF.

This clone was found a few times. The genes are TRBV6-1 and TRBJ2-3, with 8 bases identical to TRBD2. The CDR3 runs to 14 residues. CDR1 MNHNS and CDR2 SASEGT come from the germline V gene. Unmatched junction bases numbered 14, after V lost 7 bases and J lost 11 bases. The CDR3 bases are TGTGCCAGCATCGTCGGGGGGGCAATGCTCAAGCAGTATTTT. This codes for CASIVGGAMLKQYF.

The V and J genes are TRBV28 and TRBJ2-7; 8 nucleotides agree with TRBD2. The germline V gene encodes CDR1 MDHEN and CDR2 SYDVKM. The CDR3 runs 14 residues. V was pared by 6 bases and J by 1 base, with 5 bases of the junction left unmatched. CDR3 residues: CASRSSGSSYEQYF. The CDR3 DNA sequence: TGTGCCAGCAGATCAAGCGGGAGTTCCTACGAGCAGTACTTC.

CDR3 loop: CASSYFSGTGSETQYF. CDR3 in DNA: TGTGCCAGCAGTTACTTCAGCGGGACAGGGAGCGAGACCCAGTACTTC. The chain is built from TRBV6-5 and TRBJ2-5, with 9 bases aligning to TRBD1. Germline trimming cut 1 base from V and 5 bases from J; bases unmatched to any gene: 8. CDR1 is MNHEY, CDR2 SVGAGI, per germline. The CDR3 runs to 16 residues.

V is TRBV6-6 and J is TRBJ1-2; D not certain. The CDR3 has 13 residues. V shed 3 bases and J shed 4 bases, with 9 bases lying between them. Per germline, CDR1 MNHNY and CDR2 SVGAGI (reference sequence). CDR3 sequence reads: CASSYGETYGYTF. The CDR3 region has the DNA TGTGCCAGCAGTTATGGGGAGACCTATGGCTACACCTTC.